This TCR beta chain derives from a study of Graves' ophthalmopathy and Graves' hyperthyroidism. The hyperthyroidism patients had a new diagnosis of under 2 months' duration and were aged 18 to 65. Certain patients, namely those with other autoimmune diseases, uncontrolled infections, pregnancy or lactation, were excluded. RNA transcripts served as template for amplifying TCR beta CDR3 sequences. First-round RT-PCR used HTBI primers; second-round multiplex PCR followed. TCRdb used MiXCR to reprocess the multiplex PCR reads, holding one entry per CDR3 protein. The sample shows over a million distinct CDR3 sequences, 35% to 40% of them seen only once. This CDR3 spans 14 amino acids. Germline CDR1 is SEHNR and CDR2 is FQNEAQ (reference sequence). Trimming took off 5 bases at V and 1 base at J, with 12 bases between the two ends. Findings and limits, study-wide: In separating ophthalmopathy from stable hyperthyroidism, a 13-signature model achieved roughly 87% sensitivity and around 81% specificity.

Many counts were recorded for this clonotype. Its antigen is still unknown. The sequence derives from an adult man with Graves' hyperthyroidism. The rearrangement uses TRBV7-9 and TRBJ2-7, with a possible D match to TRBD1 (6 bases). The sequenced sample consisted of peripheral blood or thyroid tissue (not recorded which). The CDR3 region is CASSPRDISYEQYF. The CDR3 DNA follows: TGTGCCAGCAGCCCCCGGGACATTTCCTACGAGCAGTACTTC.